Each of the 30 T cell receptor beta chains below was sequenced from the same sample in a study of T cell responses to AZD1222 COVID-19 vaccine. Clones were read by immunoSEQ multiplex PCR, and TCRdb kept only the in-frame ones, dropping some. The repertoire holds approximately 110,000 clones, with roughly 90% as singletons. The sample here was peripheral blood, taken on day 0 of AZD1222 vaccination. The receptor source for this set is an adult in good health.

The V gene is TRBV5-6, the J gene TRBJ1-6, with 9 bases that match TRBD1. The V gene end was trimmed by 1 base and the J gene end by 10 bases; junction bases not matched to a gene: 3. Per the germline V gene, CDR1 is SGHDT and CDR2 is YYEEEE. The CDR3 sequence is 14 residues long. The CDR3 spells CASSLNRGRSPLHF. The CDR3 bases are TGTGCCAGCAGCTTGAACAGGGGGCGATCACCCCTCCACTTT.

The chain combines TRBV20-1 with TRBJ1-1; D gene unclear. This CDR3 contains 11 residues. The germline V and J ends were trimmed by 4 bases and 7 bases, with 10 bases remaining between them. The V gene's germline CDR1 is DFQATT and CDR2 SNEGSKA (reference sequence). CDR3 loop: CSATGYGEAFF. The CDR3 nucleotides are TGCAGTGCTACCGGGTATGGTGAAGCTTTCTTT.

This clone was seen only a few times. This sample includes further DNA sequences coding for the same CDR3. The chain combines TRBV9 with TRBJ2-1, with 8 positions matching TRBD2. Germline V gene sequence: CDR1 SGDLS, CDR2 YYNGEE. The CDR3 is 14 amino acids. After removal of 2 bases from V and 5 bases from J, the junction contained 3 bases not matched to a gene. The CDR3 reads CASSVSGGNNEQFF. CDR3 DNA sequence: TGTGCCAGCAGCGTGAGCGGGGGTAACAATGAGCAGTTCTTC.

The sample holds one count of this clone. The V call is TRBV11-2, the J call TRBJ2-7; the D gene could be TRBD1 or TRBD2 (5 bases each). The V and J ends lost 2 bases and 2 bases respectively, with 10 bases between them. CDR3 length: 14 amino acids. Germline CDR1 SGHAT, CDR2 FQNNGV. CDR3 nucleotide sequence: TGTGCCAGCAGCTTACAGGGAGCCGCCTACGAGCAGTACTTC. Translated: CASSLQGAAYEQYF.

The V call is TRBV5-1, the J call TRBJ2-1, with 7 bases lining up with TRBD2. V dropped 1 base and J dropped 5; count of bases not matched to a gene: 9. Germline V lookup: CDR1 SGHRS, CDR2 YFSETQ. The CDR3 totals 16 residues. This chain's CDR3 is CASSLRALAENNEQFF. Written as DNA, the CDR3 is TGCGCCAGCAGCTTGCGGGCCCTAGCGGAAAACAATGAGCAGTTCTTC.

The chain joins TRBV3-1 (or the pseudogene TRBV3-2) to TRBJ2-7; maybe TRBD1 (5 bases). This CDR3 has 14 residues. CDR1 is LGHDT, CDR2 YNNKEL, per germline (reference sequence). V lost 2 bases and J 1 base, leaving 9 bases between the germline ends. As DNA, the CDR3 is TGTGCCAGCAGCCAACAAACAGGTTCCTACGAGCAGTACTTC. It yields the protein CASSQQTGSYEQYF.

The chain is built from TRBV30 and TRBJ2-7; TRBD2 matches 8 bases. This CDR3 has 13 residues. Trimming took 3 bases from V and 2 from J; bases not matched to a gene: 3. CDR1 and CDR2 (germline): GTSNPN, SVGIG (reference sequence). The CDR3 region has the DNA TGTGCCTGGAGACGAGCGGGAGCCTACGAGCAGTACTTC. It codes for CAWRRAGAYEQYF.

The rearrangement uses TRBV12-3 or TRBV12-4 and TRBJ1-1; maybe TRBD1 (6 bases). This CDR3 has 12 amino acids. Deletions cut 6 bases from V and 6 bases from J, with 11 bases between. The CDR3 DNA sequence: TGTGCCAGCAGGGAGGACAGTCCTGAAGCTTTCTTT. As protein: CASREDSPEAFF.

The V call is TRBV4-1, the J call TRBJ2-1, with D maybe TRBD2 (5 bases). Germline V gives CDR1 MGHRA, CDR2 YSYEKL. Trimming left V 1 base short and J 0 bases short, with 10 bases between. The CDR3 totals 16 residues. CDR3 protein: CASSQARASSYNEQFF. Here the CDR3 DNA reads TGCGCCAGCAGCCAAGCGCGGGCCAGCTCCTACAATGAGCAGTTCTTC.

This sequence joins TRBV27 and TRBJ1-2; 9 bases line up with TRBD1. The ends lost 7 bases at V and 3 bases at J; junction bases unmatched: 9. The CDR3 consists of 15 residues. The germline V gene has CDR1 MNHEY and CDR2 SMNVEV (reference sequence). The CDR3 sequence is CASTPQGADYYGYTF. In DNA form, the CDR3 reads TGTGCCAGCACACCACAGGGGGCCGATTACTATGGCTACACCTTC.

The gene calls are TRBV11-2 and TRBJ1-3, with 8 bases that match TRBD1. Per the germline V gene, CDR1 is SGHAT and CDR2 is FQNNGV. V was clipped by 5 bases and J by 0 bases; unmatched bases: 6. The CDR3 spans 16 residues. The CDR3 sequence: CASSPRQGPSGNTIYF. Here the CDR3 DNA reads TGTGCCAGCAGCCCTAGACAGGGGCCCTCTGGAAACACCATATATTTT. Combining the CDR3 with reference TRBV11-2 and TRBJ1-3 gives the whole variable domain EAGVAQSPRYKIIEKRQSVAFWCNPISGHATLYWYQQILGQGPKLLIQFQNNGVVDDSQLPKDRFSAERLKGVDSTLKIQPAKLEDSAVYLCASSPRQGPSGNTIYFGEGSWLTVV.

The rearrangement uses TRBV6-5 and TRBJ1-1; D ambiguous. Germline V gives CDR1 MNHEY, CDR2 SVGAGI. The CDR3 consists of 16 residues. V lost 0 bases and J lost 1, with 12 bases in between. CDR3 amino acids: CASSYSKVAANTEAFF. The CDR3 region has the DNA TGTGCCAGCAGTTACTCGAAAGTTGCAGCGAACACTGAAGCTTTCTTT.

A single count supports this clone. The chain couples TRBV12-3 or TRBV12-4 to TRBJ2-5; D is uncertain. This CDR3 is 11 amino acids long. V lost 4 bases to trimming and J lost 4 bases, with 4 bases between them. The CDR3 loop reads CASSWGETQYF. In nucleotides, the CDR3 is TGTGCCAGCAGTTGGGGAGAGACCCAGTACTTC.

This clone was seen a handful of times. The V call is TRBV5-4, the J call TRBJ2-5; TRBD1 matches at 9 bases. Germline V gives CDR1 SGHNT, CDR2 YYREEE (reference sequence). V was pared by 4 bases and J by 4 bases, with 8 bases of the junction left unmatched. The CDR3 length is 15 residues. The CDR3 protein is CASSRPGQGGETQYF. The CDR3, as DNA: TGTGCCAGCAGCCGTCCGGGACAGGGAGGAGAGACCCAGTACTTC.

The chain combines TRBV19 with TRBJ2-3; D remains ambiguous. The CDR3 runs to 14 residues. Germline values: CDR1 LNHDA, CDR2 SQIVND (reference sequence). V lost 7 bases and J 0 bases, leaving 11 bases between the germline ends. The CDR3 bases are TGTGCCAGTAAGAGAGAGGCTAGCACAGATACGCAGTATTTT. Its translation: CASKREASTDTQYF.

The V gene is TRBV27, the J gene TRBJ2-7; 15 positions match TRBD2. The CDR3 is 23 residues long. V dropped 2 bases and J dropped 1; count of bases not matched to a gene: 21. Germline lookup yields CDR1 MNHEY and CDR2 SMNVEV (reference sequence). This chain's CDR3 is CASSLIGRNFGTSGRRGSYEQYF. In DNA form, the CDR3 reads TGTGCCAGCAGTTTAATTGGACGGAACTTCGGGACTAGCGGGAGGAGGGGTTCCTACGAGCAGTACTTC.

J is TRBJ2-3 and V is TRBV24-1; D is unresolved. This CDR3 is 11 amino acids long. Germline V lookup: CDR1 KGHDR, CDR2 SFDVKD. Trimming cost V 6 bases and J 6 bases, with 6 bases left between them. The CDR3 DNA reads TGTGCCACCAGTTATATGGATACGCAGTATTTT. Protein product: CATSYMDTQYF.

This clone was recorded only once. V is TRBV4-1 and J is TRBJ1-3; D is uncertain. The CDR3 has 12 residues. Trimming cost V 1 base and J 8 bases, with 6 bases left between them. Looked up from germline, CDR1 is MGHRA and CDR2 is YSYEKL. DNA for the CDR3: TGCGCCAGCAGCCAAGTGAGGGACACCATATATTTT. This sequence encodes CASSQVRDTIYF.

DNA for the CDR3: TGTGCCAGTAGTATAGTCCCAGGGGGAAGAGGCTACACCTTC. Protein product: CASSIVPGGRGYTF. The rearrangement links TRBV19 to TRBJ1-2; 7 positions agree with TRBD1. Germline assignment: CDR1 LNHDA and CDR2 SQIVND (reference sequence). With V trimmed by 1 base and J by 8 bases, 7 bases remained unmatched. This CDR3 has 14 residues.

The chain recombines TRBV30 with TRBJ2-7; weak D call: TRBD2 (5 bases). The CDR3 is 14 amino acids. V was trimmed by 3 bases and J by 0 bases, leaving 12 bases between them. From germline, CDR1 is GTSNPN and CDR2 SVGIG (reference sequence). The CDR3 region is CAWRPPSGSYEQYF. Here the CDR3 DNA reads TGTGCCTGGAGGCCCCCAAGCGGCTCCTACGAGCAGTACTTC.

The J gene is TRBJ1-3, the V gene TRBV2; D uncertain. Trimming shortened V by 4 bases and J by 0 bases, and 13 bases separated the two germline ends. Germline lookup yields CDR1 SNHLY and CDR2 FYNNEI. The CDR3 loop spans 16 amino acids. CDR3 in DNA: TGTGCCAGCAGTGCGGTGACACTAAGCTCTGGAAACACCATATATTTT. Amino acids: CASSAVTLSSGNTIYF.

The sample holds a few counts of this clone. The V and J genes are TRBV10-3 and TRBJ2-7; 11 nucleotides match TRBD2. CDR1 is ENHRY and CDR2 is SYGVKD in the germline V gene. V lost 10 bases, J lost 3 bases, and 8 bases stayed unmatched. There are 14 residues in the CDR3. As DNA, the CDR3 is TGTGCCACCTCTTCGACTAGCGGGATCTACGAGCAGTACTTC. Protein product: CATSSTSGIYEQYF.

This chain uses TRBV12-2 with TRBJ2-1. TRBV12-2 is a documented pseudogene. This CDR3 is 17 amino acids long. In nucleotides, the CDR3 is TGTGCAAGTCGCTCAGCCAAAGCGGGACAGTTTCGGGGTGAGCAGTTCTTC. Translating gives CASRSAKAGQFRGEQFF.

The genes are TRBV30 and TRBJ2-3, with D unresolved. V lost 0 bases to trimming and J lost 1 base, with 14 bases between them. The CDR3 sequence is 16 residues long. Germline values: CDR1 GTSNPN, CDR2 SVGIG (reference sequence). The CDR3 DNA reads TGTGCCTGGAGTGTGATACACAACACCGGCACAGATACGCAGTATTTT. Protein product: CAWSVIHNTGTDTQYF.

The V and J genes are TRBV30 and TRBJ1-1; D is uncertain. The CDR3 spans 14 residues. Germline CDR1 reads GTSNPN; CDR2 reads SVGIG (reference sequence). Trimming took 7 bases from V and 0 from J, leaving 15 bases between them. The CDR3: CAFTLIAVNTEAFF. The CDR3 nucleotides are TGTGCCTTTACATTAATTGCGGTGAACACTGAAGCTTTCTTT.

In DNA, the CDR3 is TGTGCCAGCAGTTCCCGGGGCCGGGACAGTTCCTACGAGCAGTACTTC. Its protein product is CASSSRGRDSSYEQYF. The chain recombines TRBV27 with TRBJ2-7, with 7 bases aligning to TRBD1. The CDR3 extends over 16 amino acids. Trimming took 4 bases from V and 1 from J; bases not matched to a gene: 10. CDR1 and CDR2 from the germline V gene are MNHEY and SMNVEV (reference sequence).

In the case of this clone: Other DNA sequences in the same sample also yield this CDR3. The chain joins TRBV3-1 (or the pseudogene TRBV3-2) to TRBJ1-1; no definite D call. The germline V gene has CDR1 LGHDT and CDR2 YNNKEL (reference sequence). The CDR3 consists of 14 residues. Trimming took 3 bases from V and 5 from J, leaving 13 bases between them. The DNA of the CDR3 is TGTGCCAGCAGCCAGTCCGGTGTTAATACTGAAGCTTTCTTT. The encoded protein is CASSQSGVNTEAFF.

The V gene is TRBV6-5, the J gene TRBJ2-2, with D possibly being TRBD1 (6 bases). V was clipped by 6 bases and J by 6 bases, with 17 bases between them. The CDR3 loop spans 15 amino acids. Germline V CDR1 and CDR2: MNHEY, SVGAGI. The CDR3 region has the DNA TGTGCCAGCAGAACCGGGACATGGGCGGCCGGGGAGCTGTTTTTT. This sequence encodes CASRTGTWAAGELFF.

The chain uses TRBV7-2 and TRBJ1-2; D is perhaps TRBD1 (5 bases). The CDR3 covers 13 residues. The ends were cut back, 5 bases at V and 7 bases at J, with 14 bases in the middle. Germline CDR1 is SGHTA and CDR2 is FQGNSA. CDR3 residues: CASSPTGGSGYTF. CDR3 DNA: TGTGCCAGCAGCCCCACAGGAGGTTCTGGCTACACCTTC.

The gene calls are TRBV4-1 and TRBJ2-1; 9 bases map to TRBD1. The CDR3 is 15 amino acids. The germline gives CDR1 MGHRA, CDR2 YSYEKL. J lost 5 bases, V lost 4 bases, and 6 bases had no gene match. The chain's CDR3 is CASSPGQGPNNEQFF. The CDR3 DNA sequence: TGCGCCAGCAGCCCAGGACAGGGGCCGAACAATGAGCAGTTCTTC.